These T cell receptor beta chains were read from a single sample in a study of blood T cell repertoires in COVID-19. Sequenced by immunoSEQ multiplex PCR; TCRdb stores in-frame clones only, minus some. The repertoire holds 150,000 to 200,000 clones, with about 90% as singletons. Source material: peripheral blood. These receptors were obtained from a man aged 35 to 55 with active or convalescent COVID-19. Both conserved end residues are part of each CDR3. D genes are given only for firm matches. Size values are once, few and many counts, or a class for expanded clones, and some rows have none.

TRBJ2-2 | TRBV19 | . | . | TGTGCCAGTAGTATCGGAAGGCAGGTGAACACCGGGGAGCTGTTTTTT | CASSIGRQVNTGELFF
TRBJ2-7 | TRBV7-3 | . | once | TGTGCCAGCAGCCCCCCCGGCGGGACCTCCTACGAGCAGTACTTC | CASSPPGGTSYEQYF
TRBJ1-1 | TRBV4-1 | TRBD1 | . | TGCGCCAGCAGCCACCTGTCAGGGGGAACTGAAGCTTTCTTT | CASSHLSGGTEAFF
TRBJ1-1 | TRBV6-5 | . | . | TGTGCCAGCAGTTACTCCTACTCTAACACTGAAGCTTTCTTT | CASSYSYSNTEAFF
TRBJ1-4 | TRBV5-4 | . | . | TGTGCCAGCAGCTCAGACAGGTGGGACGAAAAACTGTTTTTT | CASSSDRWDEKLFF
TRBJ1-2 | TRBV28 | TRBD1 | . | TGTGCCAGCAGTTTATTAGGAGGCGAGGGGGCCGGCTATGGCTACACCTTC | CASSLLGGEGAGYGYTF
TRBJ1-1 | TRBV12-3/TRBV12-4 | TRBD1 | . | TGTGCCAGCAGGGGACAGGGGAACACTGAAGCTTTCTTT | CASRGQGNTEAFF
TRBJ1-5 | TRBV7-2 | . | . | TGTGCCAGCCGAACTCTCGGACAGACCAATCAGCCCCAGCATTTT | CASRTLGQTNQPQHF
TRBJ1-1 | TRBV10-2 | . | . | TGCGCCAGCAGTGATGGGCAGGGGATGAACACTGAAGCTTTCTTT | CASSDGQGMNTEAFF
TRBJ2-5 | TRBV19 | TRBD2 | once | TGTGCCAGTAGTCCTAGCGGGACATCCGAAGAGACCCAGTACTTC | CASSPSGTSEETQYF
TRBJ1-2 | TRBV6-6 | TRBD1 | . | TGTGCCAGCAGTACGATAGGGGGCGCGGTCTATGGCTACACCTTC | CASSTIGGAVYGYTF
TRBJ1-5 | TRBV28 | . | . | TGTGCCAGCAGTTTGGGGTCGAGGGTCTACAAGCATCAGCCCCAGCATTTT | CASSLGSRVYKHQPQHF
TRBJ1-4 | TRBV4-3 | TRBD1 | . | TGCGCCAGCAGCCAAGGCAAACAGGGGATTAATGAAAAACTGTTTTTT | CASSQGKQGINEKLFF
TRBJ2-7 | TRBV4-2 | . | . | TGTGCCAGCAGCCAAGCCCAGGGCGCTGGTTTTCCCTACGAGCAGTACTTC | CASSQAQGAGFPYEQYF
TRBJ1-2 | TRBV28 | TRBD1 | once | TGTGCCAGCAGGGTACAGGGGGCATATGGCTACACCTTC | CASRVQGAYGYTF
TRBJ1-2 | TRBV5-1 | TRBD1 | . | TGCGCCAGCAGCAGGGAACCGGGACAGCATATTATTAACTATGGCTACACCTTC | CASSREPGQHIINYGYTF
TRBJ1-4 | TRBV6-5 | TRBD1 | . | TGTGCCAGCAGTTACCAAACAGGGGGTGAAGAAAAACTGTTTTTT | CASSYQTGGEEKLFF
TRBJ2-1 | TRBV9 | TRBD2 | . | TGTGCCAGCAGCGTCGGGACTAGCGGGGGATACAATGAGCAGTTCTTC | CASSVGTSGGYNEQFF
TRBJ2-1 | TRBV4-3 | TRBD2 | . | TGCGCCAGCAGCCAAGAATCTAGCGGGGCTAACTCCTACAATGAGCAGTTCTTC | CASSQESSGANSYNEQFF
TRBJ2-3 | TRBV11-2 | . | . | TGTGCCAGCAGCTTGGGCCCGGTGCGGGGGCTCGGGACAGATACGCAGTATTTT | CASSLGPVRGLGTDTQYF
TRBJ2-2 | TRBV2 | TRBD2 | few | TGTGCCAGCAGTGCTACTAGCGGGGGGTTTAACACCGGGGAGCTGTTTTTT | CASSATSGGFNTGELFF
TRBJ1-1 | TRBV5-1 | TRBD1 | . | TGCGCCAGCAGCTTGACGACAGGGGAGAACACTGAAGCTTTCTTT | CASSLTTGENTEAFF
TRBJ1-5 | TRBV6-2/TRBV6-3 | . | . | TGTGCCAGCAGTTACTCTGGGAGGCAGCCCCAGCATTTT | CASSYSGRQPQHF
TRBJ1-3 | TRBV9 | . | . | TGTGCCAGCAGCTCCCGTCGTGGAAACACCATATATTTT | CASSSRRGNTIYF
TRBJ1-5 | TRBV18 | . | . | TGTGCCAGCTCACCGGGGGGTCTCAACAGCAATCAGCCCCAGCATTTT | CASSPGGLNSNQPQHF
TRBJ2-7 | TRBV6-2/TRBV6-3 | TRBD1 | . | TGTGCCAGCAGTACATCACAGGGGCGGTACGAGCAGTACTTC | CASSTSQGRYEQYF
TRBJ1-6 | TRBV5-6 | . | few | TGTGCCAGCAGCTGGACGGGAAATTCACCCCTCCACTTT | CASSWTGNSPLHF
TRBJ1-1 | TRBV6-5 | TRBD1 | . | TGTGCCAGCAGTTACCGACAGGGCACTGAAGCTTTCTTT | CASSYRQGTEAFF
TRBJ1-4 | TRBV5-1 | TRBD1 | . | TGCGCCAGCAGCCTGGCCAGGGGGGCAGGCGAAAAACTGTTTTTT | CASSLARGAGEKLFF
TRBJ1-5 | TRBV2 | . | . | TGTGCCAGCAGTGTAAGTGGTCAGGGGCCCCAGCCCCAGCATTTT | CASSVSGQGPQPQHF
TRBJ1-2 | TRBV19 | . | . | TGTGCCAGTAGTATGAGAAGTGCTCGGTCTAACTATGGCTACACCTTC | CASSMRSARSNYGYTF
TRBJ2-7 | TRBV6-1 | . | once | TGTGCCAGCAGTGAAGGACTATACTCCTACGAGCAGTACTTC | CASSEGLYSYEQYF
TRBJ2-5 | TRBV5-8 | TRBD1 | . | TGTGCCAGCAGCGCCCGGACAGGGTTGCAAGAAGAGACCCAGTACTTC | CASSARTGLQEETQYF
TRBJ1-1 | TRBV6-5 | TRBD1 | . | TGTGCCAGCAGTTACTCGACAGGGGTGAACACTGAAGCTTTCTTT | CASSYSTGVNTEAFF
TRBJ2-1 | TRBV12-5 | . | . | TGTGCTAGTGGCCTGGGGGAGGATGAGCAGTTCTTC | CASGLGEDEQFF
TRBJ2-7 | TRBV19 | TRBD2 | . | TGTGCCAGTACCACCACCGGGACTAGCGACGAGCAGTACTTC | CASTTTGTSDEQYF
TRBJ2-7 | TRBV2 | . | . | TGTGCCAGCAGTGAGGTCGGTAACGAGCAGTACTTC | CASSEVGNEQYF
TRBJ1-5 | TRBV28 | . | . | TGTGCCAGCACCGCCGGGGAGGGGGTTAAGAGCAATCAGCCCCAGCATTTT | CASTAGEGVKSNQPQHF
TRBJ2-1 | TRBV4-1 | . | . | TGCGCCAGCAGCCAAGAGGCAGGGGTCAATGAGCAGTTCTTC | CASSQEAGVNEQFF
TRBJ2-3 | TRBV19 | . | . | TGTGCCAGTAGTAAACAGGGTTCGACAGATACGCAGTATTTT | CASSKQGSTDTQYF
TRBJ2-7 | TRBV7-2 | . | . | TGTGCCAGCAGCTCCCGCCCCGGCAGGGTCTACGAGCAGTACTTC | CASSSRPGRVYEQYF
TRBJ1-4 | TRBV28 | TRBD1 | . | TGTGCCAGCCCTGCTCGACCCGGGACAGGATGGAGGACTAATGAAAAACTGTTTTTT | CASPARPGTGWRTNEKLFF